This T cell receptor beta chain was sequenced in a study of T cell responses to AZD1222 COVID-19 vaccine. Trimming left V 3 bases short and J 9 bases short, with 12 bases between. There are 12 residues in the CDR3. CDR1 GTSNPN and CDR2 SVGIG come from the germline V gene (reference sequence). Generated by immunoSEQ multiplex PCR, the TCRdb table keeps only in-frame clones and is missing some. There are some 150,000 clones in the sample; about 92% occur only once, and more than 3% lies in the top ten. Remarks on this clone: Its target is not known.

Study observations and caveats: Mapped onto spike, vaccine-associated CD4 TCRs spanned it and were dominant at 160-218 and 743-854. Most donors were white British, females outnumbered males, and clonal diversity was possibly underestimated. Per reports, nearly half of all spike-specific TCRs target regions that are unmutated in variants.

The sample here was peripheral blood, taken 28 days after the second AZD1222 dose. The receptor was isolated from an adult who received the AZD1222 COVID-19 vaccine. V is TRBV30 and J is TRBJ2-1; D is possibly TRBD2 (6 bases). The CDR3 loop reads CAWSGRRGEQFF. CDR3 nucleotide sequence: TGTGCCTGGAGCGGGAGAAGGGGTGAGCAGTTCTTC.